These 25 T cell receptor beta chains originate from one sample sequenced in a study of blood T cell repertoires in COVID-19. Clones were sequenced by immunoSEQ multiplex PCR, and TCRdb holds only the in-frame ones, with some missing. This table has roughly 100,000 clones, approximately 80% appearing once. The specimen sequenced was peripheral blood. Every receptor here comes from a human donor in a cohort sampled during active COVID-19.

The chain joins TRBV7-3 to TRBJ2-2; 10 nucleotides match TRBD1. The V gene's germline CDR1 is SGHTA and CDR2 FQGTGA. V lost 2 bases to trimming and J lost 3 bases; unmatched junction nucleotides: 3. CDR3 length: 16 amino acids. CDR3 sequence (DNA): TGTGCCAGCAGCTTACGGACAGGGGGTGACACCGGGGAGCTGTTTTTT. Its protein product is CASSLRTGGDTGELFF.

This CDR3 is CASSPLSSYNSPLHF. CDR3 nucleotides: TGTGCCAGCAGCCCCCTAAGCTCCTATAATTCACCCCTCCACTTT. The chain has TRBV6-4 and TRBJ1-6, with D hard to call. Germline loops: CDR1 MRHNA, CDR2 SNTAGT. Trimming shortened V by 6 bases and J by 0 bases, and 9 bases separated the two germline ends. The CDR3 is 15 amino acids.

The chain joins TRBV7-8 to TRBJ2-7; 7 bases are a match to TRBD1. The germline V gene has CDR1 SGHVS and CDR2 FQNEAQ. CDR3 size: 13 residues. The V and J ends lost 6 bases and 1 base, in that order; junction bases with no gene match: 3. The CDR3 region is CASRLTGSYEQYF. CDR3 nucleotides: TGTGCCAGCAGATTGACAGGGTCCTACGAGCAGTACTTC. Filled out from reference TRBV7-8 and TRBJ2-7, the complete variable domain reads GAGVSQSPRYKVAKRGQDVALRCDPISGHVSLFWYQQALGQGPEFLTYFQNEAQLDKSGLPSDRFFAERPEGSVSTLKIQRTQQEDSAVYLCASRLTGSYEQYFGPGTRLTVT.

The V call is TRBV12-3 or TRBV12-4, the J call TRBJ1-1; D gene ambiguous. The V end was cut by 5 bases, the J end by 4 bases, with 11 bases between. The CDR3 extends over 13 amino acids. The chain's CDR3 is CASSLTSATEAFF. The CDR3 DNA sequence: TGTGCCAGCAGTCTAACGTCCGCCACTGAAGCTTTCTTT.

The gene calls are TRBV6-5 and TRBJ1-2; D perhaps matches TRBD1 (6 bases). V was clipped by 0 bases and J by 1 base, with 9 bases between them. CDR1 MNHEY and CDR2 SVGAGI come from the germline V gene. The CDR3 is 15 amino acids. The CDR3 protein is CASSYSGTSNYGYTF. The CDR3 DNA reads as TGTGCCAGCAGTTACTCCGGGACAAGTAACTATGGCTACACCTTC.

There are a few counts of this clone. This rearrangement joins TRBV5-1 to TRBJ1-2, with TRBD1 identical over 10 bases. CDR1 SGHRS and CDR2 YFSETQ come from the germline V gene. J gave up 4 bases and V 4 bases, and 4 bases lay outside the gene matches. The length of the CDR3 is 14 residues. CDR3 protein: CASSPGDRGYGYTF. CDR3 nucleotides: TGCGCCAGCAGCCCCGGGGACAGGGGCTATGGCTACACCTTC.

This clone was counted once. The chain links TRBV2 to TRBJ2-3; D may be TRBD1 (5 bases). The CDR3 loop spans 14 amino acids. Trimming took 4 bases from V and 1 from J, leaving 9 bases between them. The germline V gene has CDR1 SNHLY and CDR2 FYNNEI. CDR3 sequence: CASSGGDGTDTQYF. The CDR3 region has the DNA TGTGCCAGCAGTGGGGGCGATGGCACAGATACGCAGTATTTT. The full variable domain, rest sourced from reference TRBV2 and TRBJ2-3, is EPEVTQTPSHQVTQMGQEVILRCVPISNHLYFYWYRQILGQKVEFLVSFYNNEISEKSEIFDDQFSVERPDGSNFTLKIRSTKLEDSAMYFCASSGGDGTDTQYFGPGTRLTVL.

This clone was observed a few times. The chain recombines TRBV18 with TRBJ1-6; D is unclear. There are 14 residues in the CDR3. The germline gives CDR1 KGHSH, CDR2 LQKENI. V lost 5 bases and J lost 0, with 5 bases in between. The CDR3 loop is CASSSLSYNSPLHF. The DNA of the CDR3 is TGTGCCAGCTCATCCCTCTCCTATAATTCACCCCTCCACTTT.

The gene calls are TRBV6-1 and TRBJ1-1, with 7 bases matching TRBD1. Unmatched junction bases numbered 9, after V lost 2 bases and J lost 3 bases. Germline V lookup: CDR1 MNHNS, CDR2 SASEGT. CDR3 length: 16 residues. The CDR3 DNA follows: TGTGCCAGCAGTGAATATAGGGGGCGAGGGGACACTGAAGCTTTCTTT. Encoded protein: CASSEYRGRGDTEAFF.

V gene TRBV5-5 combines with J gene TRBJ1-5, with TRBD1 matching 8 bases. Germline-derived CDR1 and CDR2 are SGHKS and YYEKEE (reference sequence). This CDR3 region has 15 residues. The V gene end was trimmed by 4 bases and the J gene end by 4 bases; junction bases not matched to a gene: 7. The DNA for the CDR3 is TGTGCCAGCAGCCCGACAGGGGTTCGTAATCAGCCCCAGCATTTT. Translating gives CASSPTGVRNQPQHF.

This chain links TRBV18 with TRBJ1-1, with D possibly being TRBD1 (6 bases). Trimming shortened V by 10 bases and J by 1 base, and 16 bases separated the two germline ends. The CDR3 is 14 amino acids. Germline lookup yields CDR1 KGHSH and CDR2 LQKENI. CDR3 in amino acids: CATQLDRTNTEAFF. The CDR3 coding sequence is TGTGCCACCCAATTGGACAGAACGAACACTGAAGCTTTCTTT.

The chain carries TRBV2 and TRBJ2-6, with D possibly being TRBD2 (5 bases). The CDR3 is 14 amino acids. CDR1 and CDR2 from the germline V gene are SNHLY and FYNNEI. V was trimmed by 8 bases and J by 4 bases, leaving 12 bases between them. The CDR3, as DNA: TGTGCCAGCGTCTCGGGGTCCGGGGCCAACGTCCTGACTTTC. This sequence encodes CASVSGSGANVLTF.

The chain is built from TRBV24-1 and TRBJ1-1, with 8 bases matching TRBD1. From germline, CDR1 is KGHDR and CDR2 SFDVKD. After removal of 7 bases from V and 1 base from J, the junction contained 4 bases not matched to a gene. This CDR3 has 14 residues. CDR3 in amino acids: CATRGGQGNTEAFF. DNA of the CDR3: TGTGCCACCAGAGGTGGACAGGGGAACACTGAAGCTTTCTTT.

CDR3 in DNA: TGCGCCAGCAGCTTGGGCGGGAGTAATCAGCCCCAGCATTTT. This gives the protein CASSLGGSNQPQHF. The chain recombines TRBV5-1 with TRBJ1-5; D unclear. Between the trimmed V and J ends, which lost 0 bases and 4 bases, there was a span of 8 bases. Germline CDR1 SGHRS, CDR2 YFSETQ. The length of the CDR3 is 14 residues.

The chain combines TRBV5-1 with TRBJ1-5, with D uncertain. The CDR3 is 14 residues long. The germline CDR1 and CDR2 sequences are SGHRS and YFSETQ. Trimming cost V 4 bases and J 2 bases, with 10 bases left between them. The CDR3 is CASSEGGGNQPQHF. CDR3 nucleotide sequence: TGCGCCAGCAGCGAAGGAGGTGGCAATCAGCCCCAGCATTTT.

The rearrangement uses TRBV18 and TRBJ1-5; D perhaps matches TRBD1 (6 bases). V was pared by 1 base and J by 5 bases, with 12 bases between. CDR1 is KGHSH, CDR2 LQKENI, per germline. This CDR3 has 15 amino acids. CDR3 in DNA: TGTGCCAGCTCACCACACCAGGGGAGGGATCAGCCCCAGCATTTT. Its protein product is CASSPHQGRDQPQHF.

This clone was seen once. For the CDR3, the DNA is TGTGCCATCAGGAGTGACAGGGGGAGCGGCTACACCTTC. Translation gives CAIRSDRGSGYTF. The chain recombines TRBV10-3 with TRBJ1-2; 9 bases agree with TRBD1. Germline-derived CDR1 and CDR2 are ENHRY and SYGVKD. CDR3 size: 13 residues. The junction had 7 bases not matched to a gene; V was cut back by 6 bases and J by 8 bases.

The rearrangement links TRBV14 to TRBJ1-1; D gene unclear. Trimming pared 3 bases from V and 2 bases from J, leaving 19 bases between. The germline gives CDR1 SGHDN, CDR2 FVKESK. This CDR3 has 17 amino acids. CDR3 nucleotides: TGTGCCAGCAGCCACAGCCCTACGATCTGGGCCAACACTGAAGCTTTCTTT. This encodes CASSHSPTIWANTEAFF.

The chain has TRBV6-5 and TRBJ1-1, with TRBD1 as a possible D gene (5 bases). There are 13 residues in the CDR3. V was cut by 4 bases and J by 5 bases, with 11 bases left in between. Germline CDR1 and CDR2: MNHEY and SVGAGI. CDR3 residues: CASSSGRRTEAFF. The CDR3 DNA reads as TGTGCCAGCAGTTCAGGGAGGAGGACTGAAGCTTTCTTT.

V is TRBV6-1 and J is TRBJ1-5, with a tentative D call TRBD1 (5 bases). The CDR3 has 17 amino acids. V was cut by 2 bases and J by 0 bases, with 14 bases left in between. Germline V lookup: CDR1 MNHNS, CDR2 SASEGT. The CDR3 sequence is CASSELGGAYSNQPQHF. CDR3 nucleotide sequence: TGTGCCAGCAGTGAACTCGGAGGGGCGTATAGCAATCAGCCCCAGCATTTT.

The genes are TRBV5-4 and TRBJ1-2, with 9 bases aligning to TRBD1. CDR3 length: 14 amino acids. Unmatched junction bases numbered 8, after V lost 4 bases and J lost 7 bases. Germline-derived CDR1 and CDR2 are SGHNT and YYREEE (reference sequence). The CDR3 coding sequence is TGTGCCAGCAGCCCGGGACAGGGAAACCGTGGCTACACCTTC. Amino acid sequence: CASSPGQGNRGYTF.

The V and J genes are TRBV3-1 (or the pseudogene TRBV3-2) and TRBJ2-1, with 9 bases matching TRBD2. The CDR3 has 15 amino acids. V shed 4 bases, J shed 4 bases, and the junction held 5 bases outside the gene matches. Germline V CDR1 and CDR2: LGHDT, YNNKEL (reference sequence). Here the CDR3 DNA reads TGTGCCAGCAGCCGTAGCGGGGGTGGGTACAATGAGCAGTTCTTC. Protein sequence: CASSRSGGGYNEQFF.

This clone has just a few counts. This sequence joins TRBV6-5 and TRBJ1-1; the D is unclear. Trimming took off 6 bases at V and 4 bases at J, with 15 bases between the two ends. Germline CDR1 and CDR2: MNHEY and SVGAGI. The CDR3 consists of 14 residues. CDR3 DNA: TGTGCCAGCAGCGTAGGGAGTGGTGTCACTGAAGCTTTCTTT. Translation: CASSVGSGVTEAFF.

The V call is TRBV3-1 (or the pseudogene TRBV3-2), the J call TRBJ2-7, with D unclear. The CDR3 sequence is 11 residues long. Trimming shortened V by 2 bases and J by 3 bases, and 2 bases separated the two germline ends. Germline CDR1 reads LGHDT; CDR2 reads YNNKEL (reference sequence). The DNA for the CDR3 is TGTGCCAGCAGCCAACTCTACGAGCAGTACTTC. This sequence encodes CASSQLYEQYF.

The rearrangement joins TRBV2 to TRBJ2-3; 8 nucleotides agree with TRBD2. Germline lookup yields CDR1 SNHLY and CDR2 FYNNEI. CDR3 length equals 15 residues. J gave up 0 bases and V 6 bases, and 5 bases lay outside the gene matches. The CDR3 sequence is CASRVGGGSTDTQYF. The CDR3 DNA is TGTGCCAGCAGGGTCGGCGGGGGGAGCACAGATACGCAGTATTTT.